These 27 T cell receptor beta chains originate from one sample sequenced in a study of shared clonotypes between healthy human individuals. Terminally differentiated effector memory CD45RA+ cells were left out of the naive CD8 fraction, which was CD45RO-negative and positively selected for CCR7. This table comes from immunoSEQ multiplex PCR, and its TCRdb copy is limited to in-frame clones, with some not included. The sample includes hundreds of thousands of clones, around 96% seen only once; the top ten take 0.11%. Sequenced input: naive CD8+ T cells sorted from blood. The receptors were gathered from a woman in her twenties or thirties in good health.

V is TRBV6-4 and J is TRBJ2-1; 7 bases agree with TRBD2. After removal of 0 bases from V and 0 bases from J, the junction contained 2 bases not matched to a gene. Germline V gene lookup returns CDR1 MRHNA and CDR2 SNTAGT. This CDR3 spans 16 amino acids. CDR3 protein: CASSDSGGTSYNEQFF. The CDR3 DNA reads TGTGCCAGCAGTGACTCGGGGGGGACCTCCTACAATGAGCAGTTCTTC.

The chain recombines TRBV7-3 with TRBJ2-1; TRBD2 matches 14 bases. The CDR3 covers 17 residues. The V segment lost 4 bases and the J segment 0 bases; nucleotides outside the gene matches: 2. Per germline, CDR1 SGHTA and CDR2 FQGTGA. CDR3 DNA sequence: TGTGCCAGCAGCTATGGACTAGCGGGAGGCTCCTACAATGAGCAGTTCTTC. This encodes CASSYGLAGGSYNEQFF.

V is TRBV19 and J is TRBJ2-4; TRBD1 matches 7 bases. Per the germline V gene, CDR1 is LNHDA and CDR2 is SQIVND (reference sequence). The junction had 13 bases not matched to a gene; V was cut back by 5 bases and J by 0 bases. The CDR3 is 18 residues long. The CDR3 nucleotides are TGTGCCAGTAGTTCTCCGGGACAGATACTTCTAGCCAAAAACATTCAGTACTTC. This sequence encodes CASSSPGQILLAKNIQYF.

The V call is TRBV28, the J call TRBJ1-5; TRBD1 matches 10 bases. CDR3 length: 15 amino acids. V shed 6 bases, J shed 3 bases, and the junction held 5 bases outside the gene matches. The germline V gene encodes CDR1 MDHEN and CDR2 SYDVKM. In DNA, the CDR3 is TGTGCCAGCAGAAGGGACAGGGGCGCCAATCAGCCCCAGCATTTT. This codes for CASRRDRGANQPQHF.

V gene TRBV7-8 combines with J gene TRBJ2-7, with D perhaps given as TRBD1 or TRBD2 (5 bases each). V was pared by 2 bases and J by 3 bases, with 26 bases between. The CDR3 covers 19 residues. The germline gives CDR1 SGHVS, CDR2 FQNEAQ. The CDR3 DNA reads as TGTGCCAGCAGCTTATGGGGGAGCCCGCCCCCCTGGAAAGGCTACGAGCAGTACTTC. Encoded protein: CASSLWGSPPPWKGYEQYF. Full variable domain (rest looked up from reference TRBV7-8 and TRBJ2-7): GAGVSQSPRYKVAKRGQDVALRCDPISGHVSLFWYQQALGQGPEFLTYFQNEAQLDKSGLPSDRFFAERPEGSVSTLKIQRTQQEDSAVYLCASSLWGSPPPWKGYEQYFGPGTRLTVT.

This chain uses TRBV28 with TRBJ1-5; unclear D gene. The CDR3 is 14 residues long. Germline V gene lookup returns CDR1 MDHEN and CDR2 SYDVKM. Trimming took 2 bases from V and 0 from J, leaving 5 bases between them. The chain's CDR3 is CASSLDGSNQPQHF. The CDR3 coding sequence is TGTGCCAGCAGTTTAGATGGTAGCAATCAGCCCCAGCATTTT.

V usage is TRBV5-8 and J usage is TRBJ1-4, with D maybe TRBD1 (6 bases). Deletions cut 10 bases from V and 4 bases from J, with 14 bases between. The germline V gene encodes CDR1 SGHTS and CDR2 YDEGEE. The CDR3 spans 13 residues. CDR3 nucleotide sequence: TGTGCCTCCAGGGGCAGGAGTAATGAAAAACTGTTTTTT. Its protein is CASRGRSNEKLFF.

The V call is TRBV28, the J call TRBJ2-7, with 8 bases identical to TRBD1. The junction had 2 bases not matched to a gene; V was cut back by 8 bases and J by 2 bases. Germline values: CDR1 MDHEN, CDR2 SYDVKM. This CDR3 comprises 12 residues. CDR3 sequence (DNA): TGTGCCAGCTGGGACAGGACCTACGAGCAGTACTTC. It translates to CASWDRTYEQYF. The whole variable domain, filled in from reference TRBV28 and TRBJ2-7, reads DVKVTQSSRYLVKRTGEKVFLECVQDMDHENMFWYRQDPGLGLRLIYFSYDVKMKEKGDIPEGYSVSREKKERFSLILESASTNQTSMYLCASWDRTYEQYFGPGTRLTVT.

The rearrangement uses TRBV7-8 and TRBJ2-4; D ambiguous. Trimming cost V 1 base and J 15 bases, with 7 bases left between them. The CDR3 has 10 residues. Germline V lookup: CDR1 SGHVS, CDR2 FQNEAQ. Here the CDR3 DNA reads TGTGCCAGCAGCTTAGAGACTTTGTACTTC. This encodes CASSLETLYF.

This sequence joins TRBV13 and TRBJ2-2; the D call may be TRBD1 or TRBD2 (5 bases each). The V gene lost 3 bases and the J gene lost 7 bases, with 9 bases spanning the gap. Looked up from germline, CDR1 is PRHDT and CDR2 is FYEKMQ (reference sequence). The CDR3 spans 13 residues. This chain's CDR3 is CASSLGESGELFF. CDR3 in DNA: TGTGCCAGCAGCTTGGGGGAGAGCGGGGAGCTGTTTTTT. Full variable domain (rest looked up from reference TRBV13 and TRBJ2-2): AAGVIQSPRHLIKEKRETATLKCYPIPRHDTVYWYQQGPGQDPQFLISFYEKMQSDKGSIPDRFSAQQFSDYHSELNMSSLELGDSALYFCASSLGESGELFFGEGSRLTVL.

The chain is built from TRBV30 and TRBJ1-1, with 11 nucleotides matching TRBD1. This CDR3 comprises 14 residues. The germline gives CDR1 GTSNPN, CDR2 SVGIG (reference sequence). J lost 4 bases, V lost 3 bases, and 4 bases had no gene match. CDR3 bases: TGTGCCTGGAGAATAGGGACAGGGGGCACTGAAGCTTTCTTT. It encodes CAWRIGTGGTEAFF.

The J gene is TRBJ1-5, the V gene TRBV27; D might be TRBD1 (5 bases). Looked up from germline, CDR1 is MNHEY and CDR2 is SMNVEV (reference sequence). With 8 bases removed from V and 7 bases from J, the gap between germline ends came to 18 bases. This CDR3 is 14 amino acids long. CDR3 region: CASASGGVSQPQHF. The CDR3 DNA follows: TGTGCCAGCGCCTCAGGAGGGGTCTCGCAGCCCCAGCATTTT.

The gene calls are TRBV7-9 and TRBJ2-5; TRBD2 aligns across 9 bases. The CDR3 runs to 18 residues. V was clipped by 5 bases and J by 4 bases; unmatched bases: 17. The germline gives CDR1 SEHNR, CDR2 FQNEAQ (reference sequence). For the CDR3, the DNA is TGTGCCAGCAGCGTACCGAACGGACAGAGTAGCGGGGGAGAGACCCAGTACTTC. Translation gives CASSVPNGQSSGGETQYF.

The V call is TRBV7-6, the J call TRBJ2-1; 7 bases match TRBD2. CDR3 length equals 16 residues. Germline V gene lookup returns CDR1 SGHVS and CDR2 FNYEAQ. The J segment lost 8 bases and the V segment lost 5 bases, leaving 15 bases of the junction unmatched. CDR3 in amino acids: CASSPRWGEGRDEQFF. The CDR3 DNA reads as TGTGCCAGCAGCCCTCGGTGGGGGGAGGGCCGCGATGAGCAGTTCTTC.

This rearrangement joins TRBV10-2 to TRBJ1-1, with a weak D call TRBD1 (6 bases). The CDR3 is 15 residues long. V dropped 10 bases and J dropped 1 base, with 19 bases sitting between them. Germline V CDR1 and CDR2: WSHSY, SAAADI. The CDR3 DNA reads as TGCGCCACCGCCCTGGGGGCAGGTGGGAACACTGAAGCTTTCTTT. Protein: CATALGAGGNTEAFF.

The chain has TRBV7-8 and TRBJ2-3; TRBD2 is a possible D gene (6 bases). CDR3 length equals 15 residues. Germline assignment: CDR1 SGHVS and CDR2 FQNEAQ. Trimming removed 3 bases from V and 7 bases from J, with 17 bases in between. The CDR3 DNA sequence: TGTGCCAGCAGCTTGGGACGGGAGCTTGGAAATACGCAGTATTTT. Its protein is CASSLGRELGNTQYF.

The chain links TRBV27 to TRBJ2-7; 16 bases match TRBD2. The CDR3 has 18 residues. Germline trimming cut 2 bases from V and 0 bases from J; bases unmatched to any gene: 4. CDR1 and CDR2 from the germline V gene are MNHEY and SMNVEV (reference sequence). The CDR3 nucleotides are TGTGCCAGCAGTTTACGGGGACTAGCGGGAGGGCTCTCCTACGAGCAGTACTTC. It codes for CASSLRGLAGGLSYEQYF.

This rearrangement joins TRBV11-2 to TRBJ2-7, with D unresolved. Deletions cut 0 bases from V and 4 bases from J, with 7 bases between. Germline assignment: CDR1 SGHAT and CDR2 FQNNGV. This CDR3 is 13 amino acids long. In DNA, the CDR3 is TGTGCCAGCAGCTTAGATGTCACTTACGAGCAGTACTTC. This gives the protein CASSLDVTYEQYF.

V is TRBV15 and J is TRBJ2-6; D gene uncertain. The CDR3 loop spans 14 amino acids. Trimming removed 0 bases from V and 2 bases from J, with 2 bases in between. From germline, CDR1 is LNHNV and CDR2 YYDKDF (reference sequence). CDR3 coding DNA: TGTGCCACCAGCAGAGACGCTGGGGCCAACGTCCTGACTTTC. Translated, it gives CATSRDAGANVLTF. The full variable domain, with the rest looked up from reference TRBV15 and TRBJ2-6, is DAMVIQNPRYQVTQFGKPVTLSCSQTLNHNVMYWYQQKSSQAPKLLFHYYDKDFNNEADTPDNFQSRRPNTSFCFLDIRSPGLGDTAMYLCATSRDAGANVLTFGAGSRLTVL.

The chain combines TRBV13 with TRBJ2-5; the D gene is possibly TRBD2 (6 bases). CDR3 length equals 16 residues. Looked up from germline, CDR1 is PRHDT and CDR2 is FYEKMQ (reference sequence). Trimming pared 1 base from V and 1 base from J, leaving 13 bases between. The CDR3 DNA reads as TGTGCCAGCAGCTTAGTAGCGGAAAACCCCCAAGAGACCCAGTACTTC. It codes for CASSLVAENPQETQYF.

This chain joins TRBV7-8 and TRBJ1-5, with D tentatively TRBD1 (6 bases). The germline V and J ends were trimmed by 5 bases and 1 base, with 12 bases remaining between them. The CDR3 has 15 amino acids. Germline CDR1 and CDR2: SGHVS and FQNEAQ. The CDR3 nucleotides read TGTGCCAGCAGCCCTTCGGGGGGCAGCAATCAGCCCCAGCATTTT. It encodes CASSPSGGSNQPQHF. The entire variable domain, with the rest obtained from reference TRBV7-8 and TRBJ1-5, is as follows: GAGVSQSPRYKVAKRGQDVALRCDPISGHVSLFWYQQALGQGPEFLTYFQNEAQLDKSGLPSDRFFAERPEGSVSTLKIQRTQQEDSAVYLCASSPSGGSNQPQHFGDGTRLSIL.

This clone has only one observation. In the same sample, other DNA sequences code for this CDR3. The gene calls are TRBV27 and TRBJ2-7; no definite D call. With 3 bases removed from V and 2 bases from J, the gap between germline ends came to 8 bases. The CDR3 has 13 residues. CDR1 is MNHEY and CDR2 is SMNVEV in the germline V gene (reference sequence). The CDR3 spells CASSFGSTYEQYF. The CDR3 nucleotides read TGTGCCAGCAGTTTTGGGTCAACCTACGAGCAGTACTTC.

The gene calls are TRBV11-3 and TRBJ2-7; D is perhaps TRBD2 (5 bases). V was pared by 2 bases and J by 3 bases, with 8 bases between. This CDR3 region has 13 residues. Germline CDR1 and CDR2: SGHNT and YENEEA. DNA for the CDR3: TGTGCCAGCAGCTTACGGGAAAACTACGAGCAGTACTTC. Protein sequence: CASSLRENYEQYF.

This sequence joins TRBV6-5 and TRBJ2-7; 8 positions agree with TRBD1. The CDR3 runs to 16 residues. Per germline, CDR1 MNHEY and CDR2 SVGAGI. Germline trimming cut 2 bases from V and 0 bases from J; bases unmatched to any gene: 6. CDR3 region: CASSYGPDRDSYEQYF. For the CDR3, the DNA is TGTGCCAGCAGTTACGGTCCGGACAGGGACTCCTACGAGCAGTACTTC.

Here the CDR3 reads CASSLARVSSYEQYF. As DNA, the CDR3 is TGTGCCAGCAGCTTAGCCCGGGTATCCTCCTACGAGCAGTACTTC. This rearrangement joins TRBV11-2 to TRBJ2-7; D remains ambiguous. The V gene lost 1 base and the J gene lost 0 bases, with 10 bases spanning the gap. The germline CDR1 and CDR2 sequences are SGHAT and FQNNGV. CDR3 length: 15 residues.

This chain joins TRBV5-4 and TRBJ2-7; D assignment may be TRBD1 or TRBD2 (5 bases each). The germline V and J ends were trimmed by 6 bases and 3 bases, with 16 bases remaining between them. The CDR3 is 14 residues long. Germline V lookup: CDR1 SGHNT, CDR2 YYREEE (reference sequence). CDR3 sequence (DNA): TGTGCCAGCACCCGAAGGGGAGACGACTACGAGCAGTACTTC. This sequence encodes CASTRRGDDYEQYF.

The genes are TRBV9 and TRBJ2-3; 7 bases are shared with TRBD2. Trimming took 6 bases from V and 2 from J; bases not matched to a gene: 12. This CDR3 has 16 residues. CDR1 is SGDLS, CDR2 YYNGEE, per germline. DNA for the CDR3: TGTGCCAGCACCCGGGAGGCGGGGGATTACACAGATACGCAGTATTTT. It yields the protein CASTREAGDYTDTQYF. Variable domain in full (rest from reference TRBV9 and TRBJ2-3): DSGVTQTPKHLITATGQRVTLRCSPRSGDLSVYWYQQSLDQGLQFLIQYYNGEERAKGNILERFSAQQFPDLHSELNLSSLELGDSALYFCASTREAGDYTDTQYFGPGTRLTVL.